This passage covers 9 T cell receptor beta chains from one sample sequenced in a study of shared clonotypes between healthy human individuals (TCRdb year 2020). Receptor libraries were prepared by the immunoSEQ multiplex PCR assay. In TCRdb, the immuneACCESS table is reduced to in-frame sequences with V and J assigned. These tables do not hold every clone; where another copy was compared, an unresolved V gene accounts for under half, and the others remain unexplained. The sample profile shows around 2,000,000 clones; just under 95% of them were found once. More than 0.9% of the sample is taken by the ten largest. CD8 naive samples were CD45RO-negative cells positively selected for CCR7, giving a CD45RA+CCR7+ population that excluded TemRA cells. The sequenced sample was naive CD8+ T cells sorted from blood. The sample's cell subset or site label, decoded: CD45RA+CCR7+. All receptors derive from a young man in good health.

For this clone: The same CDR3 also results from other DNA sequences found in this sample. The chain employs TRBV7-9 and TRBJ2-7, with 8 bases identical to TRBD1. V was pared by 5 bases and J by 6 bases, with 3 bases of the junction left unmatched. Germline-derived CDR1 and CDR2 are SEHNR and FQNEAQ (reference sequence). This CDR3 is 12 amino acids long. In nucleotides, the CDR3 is TGTGCCAGCAGCCCTGACAGGGGCGAGCAGTACTTC. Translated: CASSPDRGEQYF.

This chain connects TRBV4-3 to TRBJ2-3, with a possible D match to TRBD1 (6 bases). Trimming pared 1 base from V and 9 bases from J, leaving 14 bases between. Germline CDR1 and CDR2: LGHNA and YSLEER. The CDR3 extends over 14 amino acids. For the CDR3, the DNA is TGCGCCAGCAGCCAAGGCCAAGGGGGTTACACGCAGTATTTT. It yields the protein CASSQGQGGYTQYF.

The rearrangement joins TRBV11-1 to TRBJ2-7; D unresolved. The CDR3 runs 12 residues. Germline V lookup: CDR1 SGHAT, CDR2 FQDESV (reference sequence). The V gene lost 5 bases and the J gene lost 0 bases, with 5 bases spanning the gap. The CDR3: CASSNSSYEQYF. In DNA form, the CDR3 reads TGTGCCAGCAGCAATAGCTCCTACGAGCAGTACTTC. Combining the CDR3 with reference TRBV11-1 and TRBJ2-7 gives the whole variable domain EAEVAQSPRYKITEKSQAVAFWCDPISGHATLYWYRQILGQGPELLVQFQDESVVDDSQLPKDRFSAERLKGVDSTLKIQPAELGDSAMYLCASSNSSYEQYFGPGTRLTVT.

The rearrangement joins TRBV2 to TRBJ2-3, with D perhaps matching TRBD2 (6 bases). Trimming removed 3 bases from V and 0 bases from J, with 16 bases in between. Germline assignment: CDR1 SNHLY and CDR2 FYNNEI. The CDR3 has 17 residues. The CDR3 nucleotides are TGTGCCAGCAGTGATCAATTAGCGGAAGGTAGCACAGATACGCAGTATTTT. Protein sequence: CASSDQLAEGSTDTQYF.

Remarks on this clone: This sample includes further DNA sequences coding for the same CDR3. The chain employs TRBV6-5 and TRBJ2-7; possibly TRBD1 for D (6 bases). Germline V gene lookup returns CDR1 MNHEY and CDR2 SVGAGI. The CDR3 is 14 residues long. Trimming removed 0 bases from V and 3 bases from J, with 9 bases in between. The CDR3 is CASSYSPGVYEQYF. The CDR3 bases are TGTGCCAGCAGTTACTCCCCAGGGGTCTACGAGCAGTACTTC.

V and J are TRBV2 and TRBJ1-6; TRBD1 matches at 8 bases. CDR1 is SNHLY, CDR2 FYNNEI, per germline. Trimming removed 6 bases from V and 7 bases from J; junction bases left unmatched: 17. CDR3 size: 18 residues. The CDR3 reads CASSTDRVNPQLNSPLHF. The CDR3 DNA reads TGTGCCAGCAGCACGGACAGGGTTAATCCCCAATTAAATTCACCCCTCCACTTT.

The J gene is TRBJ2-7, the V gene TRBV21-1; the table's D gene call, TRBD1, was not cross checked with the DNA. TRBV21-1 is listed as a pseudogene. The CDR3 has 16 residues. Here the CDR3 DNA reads TGTGCCAGCAGCAAATATTATGGGACAGGAACCTACGAGCAGTACTTC. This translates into CASSKYYGTGTYEQYF.

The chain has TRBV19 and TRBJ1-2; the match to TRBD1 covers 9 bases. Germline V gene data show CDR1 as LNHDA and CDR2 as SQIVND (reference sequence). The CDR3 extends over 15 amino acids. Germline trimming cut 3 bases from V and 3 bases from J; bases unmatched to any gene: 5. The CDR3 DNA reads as TGTGCCAGTAGTATCGGGACAGGGCTAGACTATGGCTACACCTTC. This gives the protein CASSIGTGLDYGYTF.

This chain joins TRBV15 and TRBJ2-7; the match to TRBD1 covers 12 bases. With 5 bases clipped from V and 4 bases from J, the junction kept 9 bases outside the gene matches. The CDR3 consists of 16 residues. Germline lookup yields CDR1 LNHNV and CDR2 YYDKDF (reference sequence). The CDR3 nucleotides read TGTGCCACCAGCCCCTCTCCGGGACAGGGGGCTTACGAGCAGTACTTC. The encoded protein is CATSPSPGQGAYEQYF.